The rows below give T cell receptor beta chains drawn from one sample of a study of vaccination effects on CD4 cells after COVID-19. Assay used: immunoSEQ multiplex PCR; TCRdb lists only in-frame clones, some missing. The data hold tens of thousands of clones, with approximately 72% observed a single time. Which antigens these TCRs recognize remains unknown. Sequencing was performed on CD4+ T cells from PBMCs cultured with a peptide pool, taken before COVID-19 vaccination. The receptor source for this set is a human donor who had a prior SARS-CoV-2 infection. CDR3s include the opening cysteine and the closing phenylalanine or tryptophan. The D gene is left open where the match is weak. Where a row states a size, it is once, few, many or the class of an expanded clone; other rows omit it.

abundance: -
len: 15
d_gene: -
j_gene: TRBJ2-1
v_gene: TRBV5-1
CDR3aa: CASSLSTTSYNEQFF

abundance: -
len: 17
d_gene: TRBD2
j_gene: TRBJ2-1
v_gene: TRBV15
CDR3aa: CATSRGLLAGGPNEQFF

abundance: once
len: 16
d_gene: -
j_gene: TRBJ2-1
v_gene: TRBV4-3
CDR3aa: CASSRTTGRRIHEQFF

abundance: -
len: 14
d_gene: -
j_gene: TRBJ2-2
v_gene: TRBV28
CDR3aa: CASSRGPSTGELFF

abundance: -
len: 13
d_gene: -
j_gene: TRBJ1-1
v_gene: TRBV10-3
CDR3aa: CAIGGSGRAEAFF

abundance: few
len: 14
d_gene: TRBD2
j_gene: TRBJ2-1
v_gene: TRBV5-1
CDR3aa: CASCSGGAYNEQFF

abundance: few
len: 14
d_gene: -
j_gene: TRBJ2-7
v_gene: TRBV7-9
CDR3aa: CASSFAGGPSEQYF

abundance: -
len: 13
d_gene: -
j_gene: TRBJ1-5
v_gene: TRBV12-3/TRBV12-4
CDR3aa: CASRPTGNQPQHF

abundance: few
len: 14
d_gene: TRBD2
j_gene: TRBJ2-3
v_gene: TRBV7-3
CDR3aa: CASSLRRETDTQYF

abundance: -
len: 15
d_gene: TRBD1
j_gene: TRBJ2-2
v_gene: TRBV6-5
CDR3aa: CASSPDRGRIGELFF

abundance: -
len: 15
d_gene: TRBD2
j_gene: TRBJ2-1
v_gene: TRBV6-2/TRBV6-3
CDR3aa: CASSHSGSEVNEQFF

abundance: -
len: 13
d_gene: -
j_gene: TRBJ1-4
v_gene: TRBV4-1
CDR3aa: CASSQVVNEKLFF

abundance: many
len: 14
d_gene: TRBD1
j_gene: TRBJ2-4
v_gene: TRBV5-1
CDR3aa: CASSLQGTKNIQYF

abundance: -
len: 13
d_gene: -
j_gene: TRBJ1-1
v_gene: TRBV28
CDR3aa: CASSWGGLTEAFF

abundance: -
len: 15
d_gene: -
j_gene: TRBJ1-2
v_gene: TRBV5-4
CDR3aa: CASSLGVRANYGYTF

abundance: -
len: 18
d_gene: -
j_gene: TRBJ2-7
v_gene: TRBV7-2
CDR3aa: CASSPRGGLWDRSYEQYF

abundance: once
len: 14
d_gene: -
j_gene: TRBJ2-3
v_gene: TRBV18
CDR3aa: CASSTTTSTDTQYF

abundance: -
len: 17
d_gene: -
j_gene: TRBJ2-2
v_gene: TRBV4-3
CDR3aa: CASSQDPGHLNTGELFF

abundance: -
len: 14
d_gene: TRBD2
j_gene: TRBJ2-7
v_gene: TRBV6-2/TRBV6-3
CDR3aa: CASSYLAGAYEQYF

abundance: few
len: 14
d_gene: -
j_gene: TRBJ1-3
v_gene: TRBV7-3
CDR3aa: CASSLTGGGNTIYF

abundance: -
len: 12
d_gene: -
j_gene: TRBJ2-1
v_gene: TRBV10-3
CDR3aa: CAIAQTGNEQFF

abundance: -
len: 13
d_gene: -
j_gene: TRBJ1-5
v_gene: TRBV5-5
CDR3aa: CASSFEGLQPQHF

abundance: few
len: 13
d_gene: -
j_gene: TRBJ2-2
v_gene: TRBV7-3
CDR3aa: CASSPRVAGELFF

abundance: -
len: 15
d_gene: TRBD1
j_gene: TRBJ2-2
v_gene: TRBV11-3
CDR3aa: CASSLGGTGGGELFF

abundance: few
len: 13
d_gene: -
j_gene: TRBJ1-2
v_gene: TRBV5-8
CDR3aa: CASSYDTNYGYTF

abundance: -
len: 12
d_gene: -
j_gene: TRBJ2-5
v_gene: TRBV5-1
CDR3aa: CASSWPAETQYF

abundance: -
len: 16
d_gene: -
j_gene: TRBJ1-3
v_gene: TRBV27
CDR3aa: CASSSSVPSSGNTIYF

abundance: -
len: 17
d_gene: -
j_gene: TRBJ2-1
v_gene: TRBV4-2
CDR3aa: CASSQDIGRRSYNEQFF

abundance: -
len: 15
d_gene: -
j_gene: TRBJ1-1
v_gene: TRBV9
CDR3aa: CASSVLVAPQGEAFF

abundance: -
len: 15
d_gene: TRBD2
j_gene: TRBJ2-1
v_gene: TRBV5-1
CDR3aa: CATSPAGGSYNEQFF

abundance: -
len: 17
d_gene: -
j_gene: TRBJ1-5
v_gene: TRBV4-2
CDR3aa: CASSQESLAGRDQPQHF

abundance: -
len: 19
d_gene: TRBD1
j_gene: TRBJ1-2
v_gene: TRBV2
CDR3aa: CASTGRRRMTGGDGEGYTF

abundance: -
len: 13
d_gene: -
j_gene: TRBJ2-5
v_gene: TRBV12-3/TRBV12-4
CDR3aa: CASSLIGAETQYF

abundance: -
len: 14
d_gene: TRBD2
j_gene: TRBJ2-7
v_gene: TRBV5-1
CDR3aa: CASSLSLAGYEQYF

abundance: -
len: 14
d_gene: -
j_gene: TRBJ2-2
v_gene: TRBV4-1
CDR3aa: CASSKDATLGELFF

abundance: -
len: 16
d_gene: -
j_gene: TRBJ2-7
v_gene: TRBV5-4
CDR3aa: CASSTHKTGSSYEQYF

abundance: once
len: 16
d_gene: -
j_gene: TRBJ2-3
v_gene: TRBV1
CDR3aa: CTSSPRLALLTDTQYF